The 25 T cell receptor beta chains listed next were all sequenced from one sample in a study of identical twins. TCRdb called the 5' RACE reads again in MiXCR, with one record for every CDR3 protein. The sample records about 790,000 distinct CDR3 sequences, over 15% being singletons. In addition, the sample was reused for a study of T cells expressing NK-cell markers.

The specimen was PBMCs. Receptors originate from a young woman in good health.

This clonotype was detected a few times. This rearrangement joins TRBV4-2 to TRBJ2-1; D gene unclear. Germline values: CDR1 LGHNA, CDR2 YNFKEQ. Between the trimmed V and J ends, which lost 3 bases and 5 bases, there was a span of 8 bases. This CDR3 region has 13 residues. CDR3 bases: TGTGCCAGCAGCCACCCGCTACACAATGAGCAGTTCTTC. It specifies CASSHPLHNEQFF.

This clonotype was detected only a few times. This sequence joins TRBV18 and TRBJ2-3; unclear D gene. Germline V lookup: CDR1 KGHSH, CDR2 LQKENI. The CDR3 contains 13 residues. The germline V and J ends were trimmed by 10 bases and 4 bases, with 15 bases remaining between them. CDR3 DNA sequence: TGTGCCACCTTCCAGAAGATCCCAGATACGCAGTATTTT. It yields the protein CATFQKIPDTQYF.

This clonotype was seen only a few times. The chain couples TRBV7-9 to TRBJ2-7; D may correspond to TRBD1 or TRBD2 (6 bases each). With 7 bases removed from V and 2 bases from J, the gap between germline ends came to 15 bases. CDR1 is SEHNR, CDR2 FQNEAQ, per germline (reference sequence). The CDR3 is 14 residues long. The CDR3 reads CASTPRGRPYEQYF. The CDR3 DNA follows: TGTGCCAGCACCCCACGGGGGCGCCCCTACGAGCAGTACTTC.

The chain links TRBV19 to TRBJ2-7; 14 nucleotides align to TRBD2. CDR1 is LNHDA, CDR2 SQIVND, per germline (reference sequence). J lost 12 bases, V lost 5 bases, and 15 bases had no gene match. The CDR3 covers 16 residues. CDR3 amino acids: CASSPGHSGTSGSLYF. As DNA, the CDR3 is TGTGCCAGTAGTCCCGGACACTCCGGGACTAGCGGGAGTTTGTACTTC.

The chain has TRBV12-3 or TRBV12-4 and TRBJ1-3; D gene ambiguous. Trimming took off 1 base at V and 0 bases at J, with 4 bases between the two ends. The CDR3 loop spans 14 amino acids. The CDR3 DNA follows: TGTGCCAGCAGTTTAGTGCTCTCTGGAAACACCATATATTTT. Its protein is CASSLVLSGNTIYF.

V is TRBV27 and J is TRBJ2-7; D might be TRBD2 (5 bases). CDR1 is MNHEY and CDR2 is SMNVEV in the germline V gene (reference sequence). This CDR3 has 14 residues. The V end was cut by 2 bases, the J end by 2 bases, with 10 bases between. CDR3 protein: CASSLTGFPYEQYF. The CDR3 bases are TGTGCCAGCAGTTTAACGGGGTTCCCCTACGAGCAGTACTTC.

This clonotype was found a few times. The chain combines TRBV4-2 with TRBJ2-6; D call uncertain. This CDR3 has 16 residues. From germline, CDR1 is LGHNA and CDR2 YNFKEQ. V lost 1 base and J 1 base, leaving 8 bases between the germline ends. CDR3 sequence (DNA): TGTGCCAGCAGCCAAGTTTCGGAATCTGGGGCCAACGTCCTGACTTTC. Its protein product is CASSQVSESGANVLTF.

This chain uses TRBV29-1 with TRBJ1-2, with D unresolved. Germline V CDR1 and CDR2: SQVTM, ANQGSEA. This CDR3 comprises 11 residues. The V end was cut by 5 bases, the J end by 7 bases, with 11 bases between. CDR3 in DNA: TGCAGCGTTAAAACGTGGGGTGGCTACACCTTC. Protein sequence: CSVKTWGGYTF.

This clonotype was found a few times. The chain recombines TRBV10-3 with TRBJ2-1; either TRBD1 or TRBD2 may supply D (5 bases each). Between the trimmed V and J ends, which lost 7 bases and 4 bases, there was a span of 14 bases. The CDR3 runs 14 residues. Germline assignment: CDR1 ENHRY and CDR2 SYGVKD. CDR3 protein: CAIKDGAPYNEQFF. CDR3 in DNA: TGTGCCATCAAGGACGGGGCACCTTACAATGAGCAGTTCTTC.

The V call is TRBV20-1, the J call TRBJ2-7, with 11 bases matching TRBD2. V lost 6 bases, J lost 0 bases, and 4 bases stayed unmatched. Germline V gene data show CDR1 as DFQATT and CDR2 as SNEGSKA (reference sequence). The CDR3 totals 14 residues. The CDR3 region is CSAVAGGASYEQYF. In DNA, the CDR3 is TGCAGTGCGGTAGCGGGAGGGGCCTCCTACGAGCAGTACTTC.

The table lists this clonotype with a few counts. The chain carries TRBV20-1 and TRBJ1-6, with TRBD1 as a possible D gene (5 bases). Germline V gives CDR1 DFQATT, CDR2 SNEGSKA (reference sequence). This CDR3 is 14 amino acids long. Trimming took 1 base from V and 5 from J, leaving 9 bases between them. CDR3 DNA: TGCAGTGCTAGAGGGGGCGTCGATAATTCACCCCTCCACTTT. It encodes CSARGGVDNSPLHF.

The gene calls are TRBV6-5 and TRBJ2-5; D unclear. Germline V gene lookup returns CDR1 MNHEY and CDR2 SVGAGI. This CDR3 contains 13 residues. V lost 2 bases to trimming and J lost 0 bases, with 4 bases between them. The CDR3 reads CASSYVYQETQYF. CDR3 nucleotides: TGTGCCAGCAGTTACGTATACCAAGAGACCCAGTACTTC.

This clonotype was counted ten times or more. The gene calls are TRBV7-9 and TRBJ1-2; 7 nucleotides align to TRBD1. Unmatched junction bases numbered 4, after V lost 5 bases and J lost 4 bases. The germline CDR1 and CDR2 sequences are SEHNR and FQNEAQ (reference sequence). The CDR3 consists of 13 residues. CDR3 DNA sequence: TGTGCCAGCAGCGCACAGGGGTTCTATGGCTACACCTTC. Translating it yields CASSAQGFYGYTF.

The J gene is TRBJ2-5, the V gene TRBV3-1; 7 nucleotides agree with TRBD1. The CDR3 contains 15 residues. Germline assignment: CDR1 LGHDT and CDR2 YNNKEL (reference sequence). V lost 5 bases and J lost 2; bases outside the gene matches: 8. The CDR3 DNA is TGTGCCAGCAGCGGAAGGGACAGCTTACAAGAGACCCAGTACTTC. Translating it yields CASSGRDSLQETQYF.

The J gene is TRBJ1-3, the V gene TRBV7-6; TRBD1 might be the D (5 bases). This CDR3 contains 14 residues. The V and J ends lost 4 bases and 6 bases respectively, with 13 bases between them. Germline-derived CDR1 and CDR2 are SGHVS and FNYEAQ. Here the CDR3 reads CASSSSGTTNTIYF. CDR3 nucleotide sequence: TGTGCCAGCAGCTCATCCGGGACTACAAACACCATATATTTT.

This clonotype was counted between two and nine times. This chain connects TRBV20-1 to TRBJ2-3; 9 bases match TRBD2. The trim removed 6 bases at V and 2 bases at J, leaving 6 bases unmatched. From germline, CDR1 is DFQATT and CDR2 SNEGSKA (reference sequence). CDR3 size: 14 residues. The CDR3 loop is CSAISSGNTDTQYF. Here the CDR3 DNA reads TGCAGTGCGATTTCTAGCGGGAACACAGATACGCAGTATTTT.

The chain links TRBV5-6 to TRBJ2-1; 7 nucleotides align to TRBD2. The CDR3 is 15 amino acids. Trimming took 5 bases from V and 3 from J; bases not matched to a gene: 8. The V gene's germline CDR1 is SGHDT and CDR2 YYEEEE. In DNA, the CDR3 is TGTGCCAGCAGGTTAGCGGGCAAGGACTACAATGAGCAGTTCTTC. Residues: CASRLAGKDYNEQFF.

In DNA form, the CDR3 reads TGTGCCAGCAGTTTTGACCGCTGGGGGAAGAACACCGGGGAGCTGTTTTTT. It encodes CASSFDRWGKNTGELFF. V is TRBV12-3 or TRBV12-4 and J is TRBJ2-2, with D perhaps being TRBD1 or TRBD2 (5 bases each). V shed 3 bases and J shed 1 base, with 15 bases lying between them. The CDR3 extends over 17 amino acids.

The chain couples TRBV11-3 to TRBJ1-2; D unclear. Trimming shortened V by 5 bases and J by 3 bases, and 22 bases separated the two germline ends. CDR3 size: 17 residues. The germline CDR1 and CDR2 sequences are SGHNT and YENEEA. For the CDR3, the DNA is TGTGCCAGCAGCCCCCCCCCAGGACGGAGCTTTGACTATGGCTACACCTTC. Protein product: CASSPPPGRSFDYGYTF.

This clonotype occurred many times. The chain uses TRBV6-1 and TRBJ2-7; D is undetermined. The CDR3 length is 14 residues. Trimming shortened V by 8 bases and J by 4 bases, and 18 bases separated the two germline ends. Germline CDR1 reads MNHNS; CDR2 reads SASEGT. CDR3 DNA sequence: TGTGCCAGCTCTAGGGCGCACGGAGATTACGAGCAGTACTTC. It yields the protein CASSRAHGDYEQYF.

The CDR3 loop reads CASSYSRGGSDEQYF. The CDR3 coding sequence is TGTGCCAGCAGTTACTCGAGAGGCGGGTCGGACGAGCAGTACTTC. The rearrangement uses TRBV6-5 and TRBJ2-7; weak D call: TRBD2 (5 bases). Trimming pared 0 bases from V and 5 bases from J, leaving 14 bases between. Germline CDR1 reads MNHEY; CDR2 reads SVGAGI. The CDR3 spans 15 residues.

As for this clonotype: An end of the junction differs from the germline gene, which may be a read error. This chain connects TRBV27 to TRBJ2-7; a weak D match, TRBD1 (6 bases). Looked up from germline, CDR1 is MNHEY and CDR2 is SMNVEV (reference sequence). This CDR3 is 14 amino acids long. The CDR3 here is CPSSLSLQGYEQYF. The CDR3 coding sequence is TGTCCCAGCAGTTTATCTCTACAGGGTTACGAGCAGTACTTC.

The CDR3 sequence is CASLAGGGSYEQYF. CDR3 DNA: TGCGCCAGTTTAGCGGGGGGTGGGTCCTACGAGCAGTACTTC. The V call is TRBV10-2, the J call TRBJ2-7; 10 bases line up with TRBD2. CDR1 WSHSY and CDR2 SAAADI come from the germline V gene. This CDR3 region has 14 residues. J gave up 1 base and V 9 bases, and 6 bases lay outside the gene matches.

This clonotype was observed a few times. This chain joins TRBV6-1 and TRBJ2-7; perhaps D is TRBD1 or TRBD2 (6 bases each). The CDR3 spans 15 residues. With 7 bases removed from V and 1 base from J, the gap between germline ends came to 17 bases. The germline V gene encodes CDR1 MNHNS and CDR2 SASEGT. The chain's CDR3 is CASILGGHDSYEQYF. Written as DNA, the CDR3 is TGTGCCAGCATCCTGGGGGGACACGATTCCTACGAGCAGTACTTC.

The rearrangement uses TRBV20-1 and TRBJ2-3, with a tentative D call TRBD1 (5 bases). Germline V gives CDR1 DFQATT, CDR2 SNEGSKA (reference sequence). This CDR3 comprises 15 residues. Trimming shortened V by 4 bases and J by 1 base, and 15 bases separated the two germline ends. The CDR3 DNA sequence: TGCAGTGCTATAACAGGAAAGAGTCGCACAGATACGCAGTATTTT. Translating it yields CSAITGKSRTDTQYF.